This is a list of T cell receptor beta chains from one sample in a study of T cell responses to AZD1222 COVID-19 vaccine. Measured with immunoSEQ multiplex PCR; TCRdb has only the in-frame clones, and not every one. Seen here are approximately 42,000 clones, around 89% observed once, and the top ten hold about 25%. The starting material was peripheral blood, obtained 28 days after the second AZD1222 dose. The source of these receptors is an adult who received the AZD1222 COVID-19 vaccine. Each CDR3 is given with its conserved first and last residue. D genes are given only for firm matches. Only part of the rows carry a size: once, few, many, or a class if the clone is expanded.

CDR3aa | CDR3nt | j_gene | v_gene | abundance | d_gene
CASSTQGAGNTIYF | TGTGCCAGCAGCACCCAGGGGGCTGGAAACACCATATATTTT | TRBJ1-3 | TRBV7-2 | . | TRBD1
CASSFRGPYEQYF | TGTGCCAGCAGTTTCCGGGGGCCCTACGAGCAGTACTTC | TRBJ2-7 | TRBV27 | . | .
CASSQQRGVQETQYF | TGTGCCAGCAGCCAGCAGCGGGGGGTTCAAGAGACCCAGTACTTC | TRBJ2-5 | TRBV3-1/TRBV3-2 | . | TRBD2
CASSLHTSGSPYEQYF | TGCGCCAGCAGCTTGCATACTAGCGGGAGCCCCTACGAGCAGTACTTC | TRBJ2-7 | TRBV5-1 | . | TRBD2
CASRHRQGQPQHF | TGTGCCAGCAGGCATCGACAGGGTCAGCCCCAGCATTTT | TRBJ1-5 | TRBV12-3/TRBV12-4 | . | TRBD1
CASSGGRENQPQHF | TGTGCCAGCAGTGGAGGGAGGGAGAATCAGCCCCAGCATTTT | TRBJ1-5 | TRBV2 | . | .
CATRSQGARNTEAFF | TGTGCCACCAGGTCCCAGGGGGCGCGGAACACTGAAGCTTTCTTT | TRBJ1-1 | TRBV28 | . | TRBD1
CASITENTGELFF | TGTGCCAGCATAACAGAGAACACCGGGGAGCTGTTTTTT | TRBJ2-2 | TRBV6-5 | . | .
CASRAMSGTTGELFF | TGTGCCAGCAGGGCCATGTCGGGGACCACCGGGGAGCTGTTTTTT | TRBJ2-2 | TRBV7-3 | . | .
CASSPTENQPQHF | TGTGCCAGCTCACCGACAGAGAATCAGCCCCAGCATTTT | TRBJ1-5 | TRBV18 | . | .
CASSLHSGAGETQYF | TGTGCCAGCAGCTTACATTCGGGGGCGGGAGAGACCCAGTACTTC | TRBJ2-5 | TRBV11-3 | once | .
CASRLGTGGEITGELFF | TGTGCCAGCAGGTTGGGGACAGGGGGCGAAATTACCGGGGAGCTGTTTTTT | TRBJ2-2 | TRBV5-4 | . | TRBD1